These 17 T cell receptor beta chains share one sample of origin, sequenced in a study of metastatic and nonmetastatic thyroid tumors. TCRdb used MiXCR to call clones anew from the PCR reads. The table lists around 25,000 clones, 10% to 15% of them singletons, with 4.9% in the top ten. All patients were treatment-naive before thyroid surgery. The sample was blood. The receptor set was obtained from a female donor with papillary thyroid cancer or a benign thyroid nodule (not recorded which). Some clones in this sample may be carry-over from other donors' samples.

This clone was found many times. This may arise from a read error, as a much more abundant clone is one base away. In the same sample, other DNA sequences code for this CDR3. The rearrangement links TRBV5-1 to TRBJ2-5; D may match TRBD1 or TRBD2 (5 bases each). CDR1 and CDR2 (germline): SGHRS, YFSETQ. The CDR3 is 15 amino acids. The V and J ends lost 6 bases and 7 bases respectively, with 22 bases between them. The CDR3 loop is CASTLGTQGRGTQYF. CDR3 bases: TGCGCCAGCACTTTGGGGACGCAGGGCCGGGGGACCCAGTACTTC. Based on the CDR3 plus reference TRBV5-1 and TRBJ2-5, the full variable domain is KAGVTQTPRYLIKTRGQQVTLSCSPISGHRSVSWYQQTPGQGLQFLFEYFSETQRNKGNFPGRFSGRQFSNSRSEMNVSTLELGDSALYLCASTLGTQGRGTQYFGPGTRLLVL.

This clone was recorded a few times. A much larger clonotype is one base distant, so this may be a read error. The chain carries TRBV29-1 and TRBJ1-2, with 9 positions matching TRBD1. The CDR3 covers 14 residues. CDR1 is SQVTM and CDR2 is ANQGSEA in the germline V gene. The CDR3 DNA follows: TGCGGCGTTTCACAGACAGGGGGGATCTATGGCTACACCTTC. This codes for CGVSQTGGIYGYTF.

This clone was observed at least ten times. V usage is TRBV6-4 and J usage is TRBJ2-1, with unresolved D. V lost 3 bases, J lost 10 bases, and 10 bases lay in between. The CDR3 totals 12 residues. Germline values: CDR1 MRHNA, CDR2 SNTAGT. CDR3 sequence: CASSEGVGEQFF. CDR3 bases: TGTGCCAGCAGTGAAGGAGTGGGGGAGCAGTTCTTC.

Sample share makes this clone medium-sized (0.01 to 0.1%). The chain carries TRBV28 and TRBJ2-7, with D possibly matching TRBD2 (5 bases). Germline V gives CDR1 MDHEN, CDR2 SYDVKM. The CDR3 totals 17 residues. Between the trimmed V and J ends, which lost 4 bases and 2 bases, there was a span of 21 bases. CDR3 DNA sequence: TGTGCCAGCAGTTCCCCCGGGGTCACGCTTATAACCTACGAGCAGTACTTC. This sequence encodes CASSSPGVTLITYEQYF.

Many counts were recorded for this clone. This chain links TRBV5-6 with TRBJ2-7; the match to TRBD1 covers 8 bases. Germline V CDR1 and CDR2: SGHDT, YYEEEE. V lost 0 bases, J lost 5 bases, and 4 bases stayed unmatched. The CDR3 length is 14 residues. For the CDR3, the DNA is TGTGCCAGCAGCTTGGGGCAGGGGGCTCACGAGCAGTACTTC. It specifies CASSLGQGAHEQYF.

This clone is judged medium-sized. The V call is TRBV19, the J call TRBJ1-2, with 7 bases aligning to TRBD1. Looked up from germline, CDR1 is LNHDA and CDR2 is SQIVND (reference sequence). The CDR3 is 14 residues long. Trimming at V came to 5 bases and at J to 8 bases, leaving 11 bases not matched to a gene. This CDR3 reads CASSLRDREGGYTF. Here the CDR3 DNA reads TGTGCCAGTAGTCTTCGCGACAGGGAGGGCGGCTACACCTTC.

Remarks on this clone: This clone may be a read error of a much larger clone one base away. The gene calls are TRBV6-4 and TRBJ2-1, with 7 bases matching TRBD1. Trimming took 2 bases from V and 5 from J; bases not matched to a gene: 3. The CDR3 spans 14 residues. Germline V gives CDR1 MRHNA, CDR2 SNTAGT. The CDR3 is CASSDGTVHNEQFF. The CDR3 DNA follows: TGTGCCAGCAGTGACGGGACAGTCCACAATGAGCAGTTCTTC.

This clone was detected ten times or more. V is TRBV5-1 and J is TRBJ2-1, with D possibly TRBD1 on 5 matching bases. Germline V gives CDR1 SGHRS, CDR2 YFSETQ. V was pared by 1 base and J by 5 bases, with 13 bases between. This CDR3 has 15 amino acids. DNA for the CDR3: TGCGCCAGCAGCTTGTGGCAGGGAAGACACAATGAGCAGTTCTTC. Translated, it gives CASSLWQGRHNEQFF. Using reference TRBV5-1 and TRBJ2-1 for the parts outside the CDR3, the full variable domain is KAGVTQTPRYLIKTRGQQVTLSCSPISGHRSVSWYQQTPGQGLQFLFEYFSETQRNKGNFPGRFSGRQFSNSRSEMNVSTLELGDSALYLCASSLWQGRHNEQFFGPGTRLTVL.

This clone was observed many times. The CDR3 DNA reads TGTGCCAGCAGTGAAGCGGGAGGAGGACTAGATCAAGAGACCCAGTACTTC. Protein product: CASSEAGGGLDQETQYF. The chain couples TRBV2 to TRBJ2-5, with TRBD2 matching over 7 bases. Unmatched junction bases numbered 9, after V lost 0 bases and J lost 2 bases. The CDR3 runs 17 residues. CDR1 SNHLY and CDR2 FYNNEI come from the germline V gene.

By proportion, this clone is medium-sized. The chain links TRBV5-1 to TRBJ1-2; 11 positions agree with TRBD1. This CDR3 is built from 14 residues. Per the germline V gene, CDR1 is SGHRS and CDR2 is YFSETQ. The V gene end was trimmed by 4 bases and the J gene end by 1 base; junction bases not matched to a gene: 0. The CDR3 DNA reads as TGCGCCAGCAGCGGGACAGGGGGTAACTATGGCTACACCTTC. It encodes CASSGTGGNYGYTF. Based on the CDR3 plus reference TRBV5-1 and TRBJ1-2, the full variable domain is KAGVTQTPRYLIKTRGQQVTLSCSPISGHRSVSWYQQTPGQGLQFLFEYFSETQRNKGNFPGRFSGRQFSNSRSEMNVSTLELGDSALYLCASSGTGGNYGYTFGSGTRLTVV.

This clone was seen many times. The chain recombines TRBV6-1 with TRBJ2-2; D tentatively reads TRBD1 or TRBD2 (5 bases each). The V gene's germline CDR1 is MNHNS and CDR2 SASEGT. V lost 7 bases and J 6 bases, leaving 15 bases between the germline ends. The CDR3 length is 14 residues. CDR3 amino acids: CASTKGTPAGELFF. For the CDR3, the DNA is TGTGCCAGCACCAAGGGGACGCCGGCCGGGGAGCTGTTTTTT.

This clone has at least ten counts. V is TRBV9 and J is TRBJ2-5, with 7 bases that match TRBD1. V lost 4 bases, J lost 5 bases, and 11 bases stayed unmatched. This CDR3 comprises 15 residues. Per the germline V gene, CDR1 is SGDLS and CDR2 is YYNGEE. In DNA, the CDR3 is TGTGCCAGCAGCTCTACAGGGGTGCCTGGGGAGACCCAGTACTTC. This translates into CASSSTGVPGETQYF.

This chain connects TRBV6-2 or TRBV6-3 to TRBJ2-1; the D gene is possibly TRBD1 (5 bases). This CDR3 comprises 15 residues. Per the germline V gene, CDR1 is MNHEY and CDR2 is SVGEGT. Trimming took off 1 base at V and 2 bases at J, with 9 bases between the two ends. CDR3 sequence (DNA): TGTGCCAGCAGTTACTTTCAGGGTGCCTACAATGAGCAGTTCTTC. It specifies CASSYFQGAYNEQFF.

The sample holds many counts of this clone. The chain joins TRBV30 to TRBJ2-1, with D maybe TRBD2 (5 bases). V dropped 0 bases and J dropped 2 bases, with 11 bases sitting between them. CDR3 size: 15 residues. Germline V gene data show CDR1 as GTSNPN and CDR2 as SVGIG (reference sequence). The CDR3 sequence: CAWSVDHGAYNEQFF. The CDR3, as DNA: TGTGCCTGGAGTGTCGACCACGGGGCCTACAATGAGCAGTTCTTC.

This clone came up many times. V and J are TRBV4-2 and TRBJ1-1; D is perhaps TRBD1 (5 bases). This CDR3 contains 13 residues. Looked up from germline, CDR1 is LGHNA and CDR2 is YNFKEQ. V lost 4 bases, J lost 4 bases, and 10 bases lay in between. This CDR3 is CASSLWGGTEAFF. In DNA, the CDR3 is TGTGCCAGCAGCCTATGGGGGGGCACTGAAGCTTTCTTT.

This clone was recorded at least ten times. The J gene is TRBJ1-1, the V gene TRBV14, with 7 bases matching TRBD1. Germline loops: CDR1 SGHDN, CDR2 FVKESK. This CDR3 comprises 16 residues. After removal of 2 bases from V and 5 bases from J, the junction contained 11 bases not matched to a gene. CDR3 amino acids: CASSQRWKGAGTEAFF. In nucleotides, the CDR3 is TGTGCCAGCAGCCAACGTTGGAAGGGGGCTGGGACTGAAGCTTTCTTT.

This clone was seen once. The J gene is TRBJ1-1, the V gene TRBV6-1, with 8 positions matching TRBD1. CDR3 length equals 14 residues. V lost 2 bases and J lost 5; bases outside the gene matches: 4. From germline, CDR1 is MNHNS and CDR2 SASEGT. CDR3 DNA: TGTGCCAGCAGTGAACAGGGGGCGAGAACTGAAGCTTTCTTT. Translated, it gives CASSEQGARTEAFF.